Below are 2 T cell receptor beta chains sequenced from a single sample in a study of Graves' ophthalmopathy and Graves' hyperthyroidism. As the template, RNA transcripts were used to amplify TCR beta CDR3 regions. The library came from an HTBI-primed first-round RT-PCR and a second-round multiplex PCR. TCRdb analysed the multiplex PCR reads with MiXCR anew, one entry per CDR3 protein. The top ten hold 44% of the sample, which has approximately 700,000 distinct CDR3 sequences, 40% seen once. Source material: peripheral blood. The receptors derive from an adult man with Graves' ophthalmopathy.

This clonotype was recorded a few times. The CDR3 is CASSIISTGRNTEAFF. The CDR3 region has the DNA TGTGCCAGTAGTATAATCTCTACAGGTAGGAACACTGAAGCTTTCTTT. This rearrangement joins TRBV19 to TRBJ1-1, with a possible D match to TRBD1 (5 bases). CDR1 and CDR2 from the germline V gene are LNHDA and SQIVND (reference sequence). The length of the CDR3 is 16 residues. Trimming shortened V by 2 bases and J by 1 base, and 14 bases separated the two germline ends.

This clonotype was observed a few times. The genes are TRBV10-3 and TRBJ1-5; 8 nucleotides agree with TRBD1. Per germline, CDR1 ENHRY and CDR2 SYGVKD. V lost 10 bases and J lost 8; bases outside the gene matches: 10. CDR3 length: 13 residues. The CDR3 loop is CASRRTGREPQHF. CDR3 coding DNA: TGTGCCAGCAGGAGGACAGGGCGGGAGCCCCAGCATTTT.